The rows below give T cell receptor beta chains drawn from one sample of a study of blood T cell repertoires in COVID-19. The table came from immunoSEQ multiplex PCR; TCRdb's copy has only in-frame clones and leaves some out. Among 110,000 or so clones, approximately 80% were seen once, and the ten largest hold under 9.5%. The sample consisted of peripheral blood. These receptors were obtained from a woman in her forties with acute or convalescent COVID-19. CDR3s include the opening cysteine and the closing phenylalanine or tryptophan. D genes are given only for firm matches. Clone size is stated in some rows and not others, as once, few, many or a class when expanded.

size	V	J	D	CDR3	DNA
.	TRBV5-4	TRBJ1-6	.	CASSLFSEGSPLHF	TGTGCCAGCAGCTTGTTTAGCGAAGGTTCACCCCTCCACTTT
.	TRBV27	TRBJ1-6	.	CASSLGRNSPLHF	TGTGCCAGCAGTTTGGGCCGGAATTCACCCCTCCACTTT
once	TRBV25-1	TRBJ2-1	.	CASSEDVGLPYGEQFF	TGTGCCAGCAGTGAAGATGTGGGACTCCCTTATGGTGAGCAGTTCTTC
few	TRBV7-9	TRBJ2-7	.	CASSIVGPGEQYF	TGTGCCAGCAGCATAGTGGGGCCAGGGGAGCAGTACTTC
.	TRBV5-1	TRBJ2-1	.	CASNRGSSYNEQFF	TGCGCCAGCAACCGGGGGAGCTCCTACAATGAGCAGTTCTTC
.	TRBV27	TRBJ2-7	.	CASRSEGGAHHYEQYF	TGTGCCAGCCGTTCCGAGGGGGGGGCCCACCACTACGAGCAGTACTTC
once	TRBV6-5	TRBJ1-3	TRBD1	CASSPTGGGNTIYF	TGTGCCAGCAGCCCGACAGGGGGTGGAAACACCATATATTTT
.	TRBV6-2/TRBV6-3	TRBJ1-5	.	CASSYGQGHNQPQHF	TGTGCCAGCAGTTACGGGCAGGGGCACAATCAGCCCCAGCATTTT
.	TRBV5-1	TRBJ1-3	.	CASSPKGEGNTIYF	TGCGCCAGCAGCCCAAAGGGAGAAGGAAACACCATATATTTT
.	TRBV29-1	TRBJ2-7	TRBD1	CSVHGQGAKSQYF	TGCAGCGTTCACGGACAGGGGGCGAAATCGCAGTACTTC
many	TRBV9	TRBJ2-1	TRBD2	CASSAASGGDIEQFF	TGTGCCAGCAGCGCCGCTAGCGGGGGGGACATTGAGCAGTTCTTC
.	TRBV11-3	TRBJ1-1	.	CASSLTGGNTEAFF	TGTGCCAGCAGCCTGACGGGTGGGAACACTGAAGCTTTCTTT
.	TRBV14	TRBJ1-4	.	CASSQVGQGHEKLFF	TGTGCCAGCAGCCAAGTAGGGCAGGGGCACGAAAAACTGTTTTTT
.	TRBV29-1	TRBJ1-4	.	CSVEGRVGEKLFF	TGCAGCGTTGAGGGCAGGGTCGGCGAAAAACTGTTTTTT
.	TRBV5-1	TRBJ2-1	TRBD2	CASTLAGGAEQFF	TGCGCCAGCACTTTGGCGGGGGGCGCTGAGCAGTTCTTC
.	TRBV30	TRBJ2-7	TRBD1	CAWSVGDRAWGVGEQYF	TGTGCCTGGAGTGTTGGGGACAGGGCTTGGGGGGTAGGGGAGCAGTACTTC
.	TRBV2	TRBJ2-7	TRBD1	CASSPKTGQAHEQYF	TGTGCCAGCAGTCCAAAGACAGGGCAGGCCCACGAGCAGTACTTC
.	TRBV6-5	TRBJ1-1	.	CASSFGNTEAFF	TGTGCCAGCAGTTTCGGGAACACTGAAGCTTTCTTT
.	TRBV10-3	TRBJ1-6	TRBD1	CAIRRDSLSYNSPLHF	TGTGCCATCAGAAGGGACAGCCTCTCCTATAATTCACCCCTCCACTTT
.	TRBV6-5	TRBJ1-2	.	CASSQGTLDGYTF	TGTGCCAGCAGCCAGGGTACTCTAGATGGCTACACCTTC
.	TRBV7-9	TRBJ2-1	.	CASSLGAGSYNEQFF	TGTGCCAGCAGCTTGGGAGCGGGTAGCTACAATGAGCAGTTCTTC
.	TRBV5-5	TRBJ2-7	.	CASSLATGGFSYEQYF	TGTGCCAGCAGCTTGGCTACGGGCGGGTTTTCCTACGAGCAGTACTTC
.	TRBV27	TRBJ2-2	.	CASSWGRASTGELFF	TGTGCCAGCAGTTGGGGCAGGGCCAGCACCGGGGAGCTGTTTTTT
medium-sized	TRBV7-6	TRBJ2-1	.	CASSPLGTRPNEQFF	TGTGCCAGCAGCCCACTCGGGACTCGGCCAAATGAGCAGTTCTTC
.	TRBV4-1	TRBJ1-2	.	CASNPSREEANYGYTF	TGCGCCAGCAATCCAAGCAGGGAGGAAGCTAACTATGGCTACACCTTC
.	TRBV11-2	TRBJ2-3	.	CASSPAWGDHTDTQYF	TGTGCCAGCAGCCCCGCATGGGGGGATCACACAGATACGCAGTATTTT
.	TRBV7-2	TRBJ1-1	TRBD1	CASSLRQGRVTEAFF	TGTGCCAGCAGCTTGAGACAGGGTCGAGTCACTGAAGCTTTCTTT
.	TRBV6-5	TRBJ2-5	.	CASSTRETQYF	TGTGCCAGCAGTACAAGAGAGACCCAGTACTTC
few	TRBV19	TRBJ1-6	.	CASSAPDGSSYNSPLHF	TGTGCCAGTAGTGCCCCCGACGGGAGCTCCTATAATTCACCCCTCCACTTT
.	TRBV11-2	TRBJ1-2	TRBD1	CASSRDRDYGYTF	TGTGCCAGCAGCCGAGACAGGGACTATGGCTACACCTTC
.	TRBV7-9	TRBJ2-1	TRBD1	CASSLAEDRGGQFF	TGTGCCAGCAGCTTAGCGGAGGACCGAGGGGGCCAGTTCTTC
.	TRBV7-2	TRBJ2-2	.	CASSLAKGSSGELFF	TGTGCCAGCAGCTTAGCGAAGGGGTCCAGCGGGGAGCTGTTTTTT
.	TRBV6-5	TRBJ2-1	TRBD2	CASRRTSGGAEQFF	TGTGCCAGCAGGCGGACTAGCGGGGGGGCTGAGCAGTTCTTC
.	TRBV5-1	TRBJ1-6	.	CASSLAAGANSPLHF	TGCGCCAGCAGCTTGGCTGCAGGGGCAAATTCACCCCTCCACTTT
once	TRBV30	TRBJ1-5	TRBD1	CAWSQYQGDILQSNQPQHF	TGTGCCTGGAGCCAATATCAGGGGGACATTCTTCAAAGCAATCAGCCCCAGCATTTT
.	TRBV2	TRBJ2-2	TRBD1	CASAIHQGAGELFF	TGTGCCAGCGCAATCCACCAGGGGGCCGGGGAGCTGTTTTTT
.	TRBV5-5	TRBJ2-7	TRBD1	CASSYPSGQGTYEQYF	TGTGCCAGCAGCTACCCGTCGGGACAGGGTACCTACGAGCAGTACTTC
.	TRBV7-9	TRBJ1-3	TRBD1	CASSQGAPGGNTIYF	TGTGCCAGCAGCCAGGGGGCGCCGGGAGGAAACACCATATATTTT
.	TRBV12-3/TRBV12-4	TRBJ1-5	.	CASSRGGQPQHF	TGTGCCAGCAGCAGGGGAGGGCAGCCCCAGCATTTT
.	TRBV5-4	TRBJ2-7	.	CASSLGSGGQVNEQYF	TGTGCCAGCAGCTTGGGGTCGGGGGGACAGGTCAACGAGCAGTACTTC
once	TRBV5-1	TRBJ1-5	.	CASSPDRNQPQHF	TGCGCCAGCAGCCCGGACAGAAATCAGCCCCAGCATTTT
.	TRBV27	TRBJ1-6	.	CASSLVGGGKPSYNSPLHF	TGTGCCAGCAGTTTAGTGGGGGGGGGCAAACCGAGCTATAATTCACCCCTCCACTTT
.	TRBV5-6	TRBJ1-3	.	CASKEQNGGNTIYF	TGTGCCAGCAAAGAACAGAACGGAGGAAACACCATATATTTT
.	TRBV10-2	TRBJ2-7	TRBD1	CASREPGGSYEQYF	TGCGCCAGCAGGGAACCAGGGGGCTCCTACGAGCAGTACTTC
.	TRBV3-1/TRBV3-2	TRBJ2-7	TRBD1	CASSQGTGLSSYEQYF	TGTGCCAGCAGCCAAGGGACAGGCCTATCCTCCTACGAGCAGTACTTC
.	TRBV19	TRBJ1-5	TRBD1	CASSIGTGYNQPQHF	TGTGCCAGTAGTATTGGGACAGGATACAATCAGCCCCAGCATTTT
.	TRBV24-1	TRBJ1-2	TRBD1	CATSDVSPGQGASFTF	TGTGCCACCAGTGACGTTTCTCCGGGACAGGGGGCCTCGTTCACCTTC
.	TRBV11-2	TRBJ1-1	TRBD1	CASRGTANPEAFF	TGTGCCAGCAGAGGGACAGCTAACCCTGAAGCTTTCTTT
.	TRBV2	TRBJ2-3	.	CASSERGSTDTQYF	TGTGCCAGCAGTGAAAGGGGTAGCACAGATACGCAGTATTTT
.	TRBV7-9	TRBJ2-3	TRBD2	CASSLTSGGTDTQYF	TGTGCCAGCAGCTTAACTAGCGGGGGGACAGATACGCAGTATTTT
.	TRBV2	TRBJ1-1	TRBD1	CASRDRFTEAFF	TGTGCCAGCAGGGACAGGTTCACTGAAGCTTTCTTT
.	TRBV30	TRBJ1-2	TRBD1	CATKGANNYGYTF	TGTGCAACCAAGGGGGCTAATAACTATGGCTACACCTTC
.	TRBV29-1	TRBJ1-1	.	CSVAPRDTFMGNTEAFF	TGCAGCGTTGCGCCTAGGGACACCTTTATGGGGAACACTGAAGCTTTCTTT
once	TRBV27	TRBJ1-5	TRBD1	CASRRGAGGENQPQHF	TGTGCCAGCAGAAGGGGGGCAGGGGGCGAAAATCAGCCCCAGCATTTT
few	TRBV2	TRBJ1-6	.	CASSGTENSPLHF	TGTGCCAGCAGTGGGACAGAAAATTCACCCCTCCACTTT
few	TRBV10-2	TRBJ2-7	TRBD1	CASSEGTGATYEQYF	TGCGCCAGCAGTGAGGGGACAGGGGCTACCTACGAGCAGTACTTC